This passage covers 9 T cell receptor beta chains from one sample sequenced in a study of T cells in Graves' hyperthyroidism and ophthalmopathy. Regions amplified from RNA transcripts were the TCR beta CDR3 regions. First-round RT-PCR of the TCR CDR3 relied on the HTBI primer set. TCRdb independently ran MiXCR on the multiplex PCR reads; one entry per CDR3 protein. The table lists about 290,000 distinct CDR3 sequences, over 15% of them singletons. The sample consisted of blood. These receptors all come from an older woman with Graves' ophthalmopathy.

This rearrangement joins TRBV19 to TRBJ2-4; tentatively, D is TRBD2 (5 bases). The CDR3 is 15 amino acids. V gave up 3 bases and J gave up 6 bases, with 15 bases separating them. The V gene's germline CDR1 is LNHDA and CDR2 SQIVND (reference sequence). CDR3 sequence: CASSIRASHGNIQYF. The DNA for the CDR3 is TGTGCCAGTAGTATTAGGGCTAGCCATGGAAACATTCAGTACTTC.

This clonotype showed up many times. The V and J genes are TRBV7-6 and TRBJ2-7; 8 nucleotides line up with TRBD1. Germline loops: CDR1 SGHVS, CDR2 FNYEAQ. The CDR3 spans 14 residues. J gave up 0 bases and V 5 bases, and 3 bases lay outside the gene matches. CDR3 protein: CASSDRGSSYEQYF. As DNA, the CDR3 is TGTGCCAGCAGCGACAGGGGAAGCTCCTACGAGCAGTACTTC.

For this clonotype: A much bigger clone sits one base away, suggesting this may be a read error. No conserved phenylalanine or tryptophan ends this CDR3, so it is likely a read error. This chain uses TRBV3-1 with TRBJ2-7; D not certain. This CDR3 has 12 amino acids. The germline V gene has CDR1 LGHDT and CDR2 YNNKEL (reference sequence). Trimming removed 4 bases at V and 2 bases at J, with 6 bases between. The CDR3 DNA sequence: TGTGCCAGCAGCCCTCATACCTACGAGCAGTACTCC. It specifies CASSPHTYEQYS.

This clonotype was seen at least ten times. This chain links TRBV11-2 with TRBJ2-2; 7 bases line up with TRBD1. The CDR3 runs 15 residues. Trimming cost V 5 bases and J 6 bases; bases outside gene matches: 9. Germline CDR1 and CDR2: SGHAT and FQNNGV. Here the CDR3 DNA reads TGTGCCAGCAGCGCCGGGGACAGTAGGCCCGGGGAGCTGTTTTTT. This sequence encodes CASSAGDSRPGELFF. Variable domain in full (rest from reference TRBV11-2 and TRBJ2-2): EAGVAQSPRYKIIEKRQSVAFWCNPISGHATLYWYQQILGQGPKLLIQFQNNGVVDDSQLPKDRFSAERLKGVDSTLKIQPAKLEDSAVYLCASSAGDSRPGELFFGEGSRLTVL.

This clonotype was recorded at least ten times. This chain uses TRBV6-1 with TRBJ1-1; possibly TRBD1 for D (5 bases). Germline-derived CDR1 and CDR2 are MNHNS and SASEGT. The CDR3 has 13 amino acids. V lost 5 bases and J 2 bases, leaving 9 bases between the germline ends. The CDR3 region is CASSYRTNTEAFF. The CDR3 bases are TGTGCCAGCAGTTATCGGACAAACACTGAAGCTTTCTTT.

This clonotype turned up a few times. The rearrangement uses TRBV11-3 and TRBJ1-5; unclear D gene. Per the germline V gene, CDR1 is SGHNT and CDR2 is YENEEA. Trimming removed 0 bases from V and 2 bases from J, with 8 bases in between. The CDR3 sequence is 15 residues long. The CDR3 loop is CASSLDIKGNQPQHF. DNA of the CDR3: TGTGCCAGCAGCTTAGACATAAAAGGCAATCAGCCCCAGCATTTT.

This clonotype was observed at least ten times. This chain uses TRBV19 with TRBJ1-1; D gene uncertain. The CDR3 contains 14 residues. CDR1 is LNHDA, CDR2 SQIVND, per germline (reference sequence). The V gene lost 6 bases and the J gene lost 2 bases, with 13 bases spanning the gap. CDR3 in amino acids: CASSPRTVNTEAFF. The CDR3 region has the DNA TGTGCCAGTAGCCCGAGGACCGTAAACACTGAAGCTTTCTTT.

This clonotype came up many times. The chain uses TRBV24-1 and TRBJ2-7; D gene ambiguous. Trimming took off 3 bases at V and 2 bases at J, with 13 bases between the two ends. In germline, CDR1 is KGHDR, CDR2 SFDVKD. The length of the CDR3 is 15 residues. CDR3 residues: CATSDGDGSTYEQYF. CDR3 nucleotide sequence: TGTGCCACCAGTGATGGCGATGGCAGTACCTACGAGCAGTACTTC.

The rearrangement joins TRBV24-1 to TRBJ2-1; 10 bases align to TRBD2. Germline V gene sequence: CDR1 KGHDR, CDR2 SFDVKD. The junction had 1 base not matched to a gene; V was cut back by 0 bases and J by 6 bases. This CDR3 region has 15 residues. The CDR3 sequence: CATSDLSSGSNEQFF. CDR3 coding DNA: TGTGCCACCAGTGATTTGTCTAGCGGGAGCAATGAGCAGTTCTTC.